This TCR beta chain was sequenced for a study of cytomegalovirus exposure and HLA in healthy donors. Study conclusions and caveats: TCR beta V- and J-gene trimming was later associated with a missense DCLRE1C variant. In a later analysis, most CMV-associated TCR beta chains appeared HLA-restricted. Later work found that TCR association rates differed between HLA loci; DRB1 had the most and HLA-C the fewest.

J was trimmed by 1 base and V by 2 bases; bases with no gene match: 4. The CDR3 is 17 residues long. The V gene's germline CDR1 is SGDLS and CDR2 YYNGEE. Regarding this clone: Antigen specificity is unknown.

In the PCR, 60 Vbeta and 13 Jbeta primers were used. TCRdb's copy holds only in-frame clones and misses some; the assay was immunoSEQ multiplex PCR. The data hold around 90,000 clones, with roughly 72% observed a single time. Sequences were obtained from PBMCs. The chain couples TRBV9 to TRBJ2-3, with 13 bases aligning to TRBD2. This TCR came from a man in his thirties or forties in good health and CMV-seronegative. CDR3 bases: TGTGCCAGCAGCGTTATGGGGACTAGCGGGGGCACAGATACGCAGTATTTT. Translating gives CASSVMGTSGGTDTQYF.